Sequencing of this T cell receptor beta chain was carried out in a study of shared clonotypes between healthy human individuals. Across the study: Three plates were used per donor for CD4 naive, three for CD4 memory, two for CD8 naive and one for CD8 memory.

Clones were sequenced by immunoSEQ multiplex PCR, and TCRdb holds only the in-frame ones, with some missing. Of hundreds of thousands of clones detected, around 73% appear once; the ten largest clones hold around 1.8%. Per germline, CDR1 SGDLS and CDR2 YYNGEE. The CDR3 loop spans 15 amino acids. The V end was cut by 3 bases, the J end by 4 bases, with 14 bases between. This receptor was obtained from a woman in her twenties or thirties in good health. The sequenced material came from memory CD4+ T cells sorted from blood. Specified subset: CD45RA-negative fraction. This sequence joins TRBV9 and TRBJ1-3; weak D call: TRBD1 (5 bases). The CDR3 protein is CASSETEGLGNTIYF. In DNA, the CDR3 is TGTGCCAGCAGCGAGACAGAGGGGTTGGGAAACACCATATATTTT.